The rows below give T cell receptor beta chains drawn from one sample of a study of OX40 agonist ivuxolimab in advanced cancers. The data were produced by immunoSEQ multiplex PCR, yet TCRdb's version contains in-frame clones alone and is incomplete. The sample has about 50,000 clones, around 91% seen once. This specimen was CD4+ or CD8+ T cells sorted from blood, taken in a trial of the OX40 agonist ivuxolimab. The receptor set was obtained from an adult with an advanced solid tumor such as melanoma, head and neck, liver or kidney cancer. Both conserved end residues are part of each CDR3. A D gene is named only where the DNA matches it firmly. For some rows the clone size is stated as once, few or many, or as a class when expanded; others skip it.

v_gene: TRBV4-3; abundance: few; d_gene: TRBD2; j_gene: TRBJ2-2; CDR3aa: CASSPGLAVANGELFF; CDR3nt: TGCGCCAGCAGCCCGGGACTAGCAGTGGCGAACGGGGAGCTGTTTTTT
v_gene: TRBV11-2; abundance: few; d_gene: -; j_gene: TRBJ1-1; CDR3aa: CASSFGGGTEAFF; CDR3nt: TGTGCCAGCAGCTTCGGAGGGGGGACTGAAGCTTTCTTT
v_gene: TRBV27; abundance: once; d_gene: -; j_gene: TRBJ2-1; CDR3aa: CASSLGGNEQFF; CDR3nt: TGTGCCAGCAGTTTAGGAGGAAATGAGCAGTTCTTC
v_gene: TRBV6-6; abundance: -; d_gene: TRBD2; j_gene: TRBJ2-7; CDR3aa: CASSYPSREVTYEQYF; CDR3nt: TGTGCCAGCAGTTACCCAAGCCGGGAGGTCACCTACGAGCAGTACTTC
v_gene: TRBV5-1; abundance: -; d_gene: TRBD2; j_gene: TRBJ2-7; CDR3aa: CASSATGLVYEQYF; CDR3nt: TGCGCCAGCAGCGCAACCGGACTAGTTTACGAGCAGTACTTC
v_gene: TRBV6-5; abundance: -; d_gene: -; j_gene: TRBJ1-2; CDR3aa: CASSLGGAYGYTF; CDR3nt: TGTGCCAGCAGTCTCGGGGGCGCCTATGGCTACACCTTC
v_gene: TRBV11-2; abundance: -; d_gene: -; j_gene: TRBJ2-6; CDR3aa: CASSLGPPTGTGANVLTF; CDR3nt: TGTGCCAGCAGCTTAGGTCCCCCTACAGGGACCGGGGCCAACGTCCTGACTTTC
v_gene: TRBV19; abundance: once; d_gene: TRBD2; j_gene: TRBJ2-7; CDR3aa: CASSIPAGEGYEQYF; CDR3nt: TGTGCCAGTAGTATACCAGCGGGAGAAGGGTACGAGCAGTACTTC
v_gene: TRBV2; abundance: -; d_gene: TRBD1; j_gene: TRBJ1-5; CDR3aa: CASSEFLSSDRRDQPQHF; CDR3nt: TGTGCCAGCAGTGAATTTTTATCCTCGGACAGGAGGGATCAGCCCCAGCATTTT
v_gene: TRBV4-3; abundance: -; d_gene: TRBD2; j_gene: TRBJ2-5; CDR3aa: CASSPNSGRAETQYF; CDR3nt: TGCGCCAGCAGCCCAAATAGCGGGAGGGCGGAGACCCAGTACTTC
v_gene: TRBV4-1; abundance: once; d_gene: TRBD2; j_gene: TRBJ2-1; CDR3aa: CASSQMEAGDEQFF; CDR3nt: TGCGCCAGCAGCCAAATGGAGGCGGGGGATGAGCAGTTCTTC
v_gene: TRBV28; abundance: -; d_gene: TRBD1; j_gene: TRBJ1-4; CDR3aa: CASSPRQGGFEKLFF; CDR3nt: TGTGCCAGCAGTCCTAGACAGGGAGGATTTGAAAAACTGTTTTTT
v_gene: TRBV6-5; abundance: -; d_gene: -; j_gene: TRBJ2-7; CDR3aa: CASSYSIGGYEQYF; CDR3nt: TGTGCCAGCAGTTACTCGATAGGGGGCTACGAGCAGTACTTC
v_gene: TRBV9; abundance: once; d_gene: -; j_gene: TRBJ2-3; CDR3aa: CASNGGSSTDTQYF; CDR3nt: TGTGCCAGCAACGGCGGGTCTAGCACAGATACGCAGTATTTT
v_gene: TRBV6-1; abundance: -; d_gene: -; j_gene: TRBJ1-2; CDR3aa: CASRQRRGYTF; CDR3nt: TGTGCCAGCAGACAGAGAAGGGGCTACACCTTC
v_gene: TRBV9; abundance: -; d_gene: TRBD2; j_gene: TRBJ2-5; CDR3aa: CASSVGGLATETQYF; CDR3nt: TGTGCCAGCAGCGTAGGGGGACTAGCTACCGAGACCCAGTACTTC
v_gene: TRBV10-3; abundance: -; d_gene: -; j_gene: TRBJ1-2; CDR3aa: CAISGSGAPNYGYTF; CDR3nt: TGTGCCATCAGTGGGTCGGGGGCCCCTAACTATGGCTACACCTTC
v_gene: TRBV30; abundance: medium-sized; d_gene: TRBD1; j_gene: TRBJ1-4; CDR3aa: CAWSGAGQVADNEKLFF; CDR3nt: TGTGCCTGGAGTGGCGCGGGACAGGTTGCCGATAATGAAAAACTGTTTTTT
v_gene: TRBV10-3; abundance: -; d_gene: TRBD2; j_gene: TRBJ2-3; CDR3aa: CAIGYIGTSTDAQYF; CDR3nt: TGTGCCATTGGGTACATAGGGACTAGCACAGATGCGCAGTATTTT
v_gene: TRBV19; abundance: -; d_gene: -; j_gene: TRBJ2-7; CDR3aa: CASQADNSYEQYF; CDR3nt: TGTGCGTCACAGGCAGACAACTCCTACGAGCAGTACTTC
v_gene: TRBV9; abundance: -; d_gene: TRBD2; j_gene: TRBJ2-3; CDR3aa: CASSFSTQSSGSKASSTDTQYF; CDR3nt: TGTGCCAGCAGCTTTTCCACCCAGTCTAGCGGGAGTAAGGCTTCTAGCACAGATACGCAGTATTTT
v_gene: TRBV5-4; abundance: once; d_gene: -; j_gene: TRBJ1-1; CDR3aa: CASSDITEAFF; CDR3nt: TGTGCCAGCAGCGATATCACTGAAGCTTTCTTT
v_gene: TRBV29-1; abundance: -; d_gene: -; j_gene: TRBJ1-1; CDR3aa: CSVEFEGRGTEAFF; CDR3nt: TGCAGCGTTGAATTTGAGGGTAGGGGCACTGAAGCTTTCTTT
v_gene: TRBV2; abundance: -; d_gene: TRBD2; j_gene: TRBJ2-7; CDR3aa: CASSPGLGSDEQYF; CDR3nt: TGTGCCAGCAGCCCGGGACTAGGTTCAGACGAGCAGTACTTC
v_gene: TRBV5-3; abundance: once; d_gene: -; j_gene: TRBJ1-5; CDR3aa: CARSLVYRGVSNQPQHF; CDR3nt: TGTGCCAGAAGCCTTGTTTACCGTGGGGTGAGTAATCAGCCCCAGCATTTT
v_gene: TRBV21-1; abundance: -; d_gene: -; j_gene: TRBJ1-4; CDR3aa: CAGVRWDTTNEKLFF; CDR3nt: TGTGCCGGAGTAAGGTGGGATACAACTAATGAAAAACTGTTTTTT
v_gene: TRBV27; abundance: -; d_gene: -; j_gene: TRBJ2-2; CDR3aa: CASSSGTLNTGELFF; CDR3nt: TGTGCCAGCAGTTCAGGGACCTTGAACACCGGGGAGCTGTTTTTT
v_gene: TRBV6-4; abundance: -; d_gene: TRBD2; j_gene: TRBJ2-1; CDR3aa: CASSDDPGGQNEQFF; CDR3nt: TGTGCCAGCAGTGACGATCCGGGAGGGCAGAATGAGCAGTTCTTC
v_gene: TRBV7-9; abundance: -; d_gene: -; j_gene: TRBJ1-5; CDR3aa: CASSLESHQPQHF; CDR3nt: TGTGCCAGCAGCTTAGAGTCCCATCAGCCCCAGCATTTT
v_gene: TRBV7-8; abundance: -; d_gene: -; j_gene: TRBJ2-7; CDR3aa: CASSLVAEMENEQYF; CDR3nt: TGTGCCAGCAGCTTAGTCGCGGAGATGGAAAACGAGCAGTACTTC
v_gene: TRBV27; abundance: -; d_gene: -; j_gene: TRBJ1-5; CDR3aa: CASSPYTGSNQPQHF; CDR3nt: TGTGCCAGCAGTCCCTACACAGGGAGCAATCAGCCCCAGCATTTT
v_gene: TRBV28; abundance: -; d_gene: TRBD1; j_gene: TRBJ1-1; CDR3aa: CASSLGPSGTGTEAFF; CDR3nt: TGTGCCAGCAGTTTAGGCCCGTCCGGGACAGGGACTGAAGCTTTCTTT
v_gene: TRBV6-4; abundance: once; d_gene: TRBD1; j_gene: TRBJ2-6; CDR3aa: CASSEFGTARAHPGANVLTF; CDR3nt: TGTGCCAGCAGTGAATTTGGGACAGCTAGAGCGCATCCTGGGGCCAACGTCCTGACTTTC
v_gene: TRBV29-1; abundance: -; d_gene: -; j_gene: TRBJ1-1; CDR3aa: CSVEEMGIAFF; CDR3nt: TGCAGCGTTGAAGAAATGGGTATCGCTTTCTTT
v_gene: TRBV28; abundance: -; d_gene: -; j_gene: TRBJ1-4; CDR3aa: CASSFRGAGEKLFF; CDR3nt: TGTGCCAGCAGTTTTAGGGGGGCGGGGGAAAAACTGTTTTTT
v_gene: TRBV6-6; abundance: -; d_gene: TRBD1; j_gene: TRBJ1-5; CDR3aa: CASSPTGGGNQPQHF; CDR3nt: TGTGCCAGCAGTCCTACAGGGGGCGGAAATCAGCCCCAGCATTTT
v_gene: TRBV27; abundance: -; d_gene: -; j_gene: TRBJ1-1; CDR3aa: CASSFQGTTEAFF; CDR3nt: TGTGCCAGCAGTTTCCAGGGGACCACTGAAGCTTTCTTT
v_gene: TRBV6-1; abundance: -; d_gene: TRBD2; j_gene: TRBJ2-7; CDR3aa: CASRRGLADSYEQYF; CDR3nt: TGTGCCAGCAGGAGGGGACTAGCGGACTCCTACGAGCAGTACTTC
v_gene: TRBV13; abundance: -; d_gene: TRBD1; j_gene: TRBJ2-3; CDR3aa: CASSYGTGVKDTQYF; CDR3nt: TGTGCCAGCAGCTACGGGACAGGGGTTAAAGATACGCAGTATTTT
v_gene: TRBV6-1; abundance: -; d_gene: -; j_gene: TRBJ2-7; CDR3aa: CASMFGVYEQYF; CDR3nt: TGTGCCAGCATGTTCGGGGTCTACGAGCAGTACTTC
v_gene: TRBV30; abundance: -; d_gene: -; j_gene: TRBJ1-1; CDR3aa: CAWNGAAEAFF; CDR3nt: TGTGCCTGGAACGGAGCCGCAGAAGCTTTCTTT